This is a list of T cell receptor beta chains from one sample in a study of monozygotic twins with cystic fibrosis. TCRdb keeps only in-frame clones here, not all; method: immunoSEQ multiplex PCR. Counted here are over 30,000 clones, 80% to 95% occurring once; the ten biggest clones make up less than 0.2%. The sequencing sample was made of blood. These receptors all stem from a boy aged 2 to 10 with cystic fibrosis. CDR3s include the opening cysteine and the closing phenylalanine or tryptophan. The order of the fields is J gene, D gene, V gene, clone size, CDR3 protein, CDR3 DNA. D genes are given only for firm matches. Size is stated for part of the rows, as once, few or many counts, or as a class when the clone is expanded.

TRBJ1-4 NA TRBV4-2 NA CASSQDDLGRRGEKLFF TGTGCCAGCAGCCAAGATGATTTGGGCCGTAGGGGAGAAAAACTGTTTTTT
TRBJ1-5 NA TRBV5-1 NA CASSLEGAANQPQHF TGCGCCAGCAGCTTGGAAGGGGCCGCTAATCAGCCCCAGCATTTT
TRBJ2-3 TRBD2 TRBV6-1 NA CAARRGGADTQYF TGTGCCGCACGGCGGGGGGGTGCAGATACGCAGTATTTT
TRBJ1-2 NA TRBV6-5 few CASSYSTGYGYTF TGTGCCAGCAGTTACTCTACCGGGTATGGCTACACCTTC
TRBJ2-7 NA TRBV2 NA CASGAGPYEQYF TGTGCCAGCGGGGCGGGTCCCTACGAGCAGTACTTC
TRBJ1-2 NA TRBV29-1 once CSVEGGAYGYTF TGCAGCGTTGAAGGCGGAGCCTATGGCTACACCTTC
TRBJ2-3 NA TRBV5-6 NA CASSLGYKSPPGADTQYF TGTGCCAGCAGCTTGGGCTATAAAAGCCCCCCCGGGGCAGATACGCAGTATTTT
TRBJ1-1 TRBD1 TRBV19 NA CASSGGTANTEAFF TGTGCCAGTAGCGGAGGGACAGCGAACACTGAAGCTTTCTTT
TRBJ2-7 NA TRBV4-1 NA CASSQDRVQGTYEQYF TGCGCCAGCAGCCAAGATCGTGTGCAGGGTACCTACGAGCAGTACTTC
TRBJ1-5 TRBD1 TRBV2 NA CASRIGTGLSNQPQHF TGTGCCAGCAGGATTGGGACAGGCCTTAGCAATCAGCCCCAGCATTTT
TRBJ1-3 TRBD1 TRBV25-1 few CASYDRVGNTIYF TGTGCCAGCTACGACAGGGTTGGAAACACCATATATTTT
TRBJ1-2 TRBD1 TRBV7-9 NA CASSLGTGIGYGYTF TGTGCCAGCAGCTTAGGGACAGGGATCGGGTATGGCTACACCTTC
TRBJ1-3 NA TRBV5-1 NA CASSLRDSSSGNTIYF TGCGCCAGCAGCTTGCGTGACAGCTCCTCTGGAAACACCATATATTTT
TRBJ1-1 TRBD1 TRBV7-9 NA CASSSRQGETEAFF TGTGCCAGCAGCTCCCGACAGGGGGAGACTGAAGCTTTCTTT
TRBJ1-1 NA TRBV29-1 NA CSAALSQMNTEAFF TGCAGCGCCGCCCTCAGCCAGATGAACACTGAAGCTTTCTTT
TRBJ1-4 NA TRBV9 few CASSVATGAPDEKLFF TGTGCCAGCAGCGTAGCTACTGGGGCGCCAGATGAAAAACTGTTTTTT
TRBJ2-7 NA TRBV11-3 once CASSSRMTAYEQYF TGTGCCAGCAGCTCTCGCATGACGGCCTACGAGCAGTACTTC
TRBJ2-2 NA TRBV10-3 NA CAISGIDANTGELFF TGTGCCATCAGTGGAATCGATGCGAACACCGGGGAGCTGTTTTTT
TRBJ1-2 TRBD1 TRBV10-3 NA CAISGTGQGGYTF TGTGCCATCAGTGGGACAGGACAAGGCGGCTACACCTTC
TRBJ1-2 TRBD1 TRBV19 NA CASSIGGQDGIAF TGTGCCAGTAGTATAGGGGGACAGGACGGGATTGCCTTC
TRBJ1-3 NA TRBV6-6 NA CACMGFKSNTIYF TGTGCCTGCATGGGATTCAAGTCGAACACCATATATTTT
TRBJ2-5 NA TRBV11-2 NA CASSWGLQETQYF TGTGCCAGCAGCTGGGGACTTCAAGAGACCCAGTACTTC
TRBJ1-1 TRBD1 TRBV18 NA CASSRQGNTEAFF TGTGCCAGCTCACGACAGGGTAACACTGAAGCTTTCTTT
TRBJ1-1 TRBD1 TRBV7-9 NA CASSQGASEAFF TGTGCCAGCAGTCAGGGGGCTTCTGAAGCTTTCTTT
TRBJ1-2 NA TRBV9 NA CASSVSQTGYGYTF TGTGCCAGCAGCGTATCCCAGACAGGTTATGGCTACACCTTC
TRBJ2-1 NA TRBV7-3 NA CASSFGANNEQFF TGTGCCAGCAGCTTTGGGGCTAACAATGAGCAGTTCTTC
TRBJ1-5 NA TRBV4-2 NA CASSQDKGWNQPQHF TGTGCCAGCAGCCAAGATAAGGGTTGGAATCAGCCCCAGCATTTT
TRBJ1-2 NA TRBV2 NA CASRGNYGYTF TGTGCCAGCAGGGGGAACTATGGCTACACCTTC
TRBJ1-4 NA TRBV18 NA CASSPPGPGVEKLFF TGTGCCAGCTCCCCTCCGGGACCAGGGGTTGAAAAACTGTTTTTT
TRBJ1-1 TRBD1 TRBV7-3 NA CASSLGAGQGAFF TGTGCCAGCAGCTTAGGGGCCGGACAGGGTGCTTTCTTT
TRBJ2-5 TRBD2 TRBV9 NA CASSAFGGGAGETQYF TGTGCCAGCAGCGCCTTTGGCGGGGGGGCCGGGGAGACCCAGTACTTC
TRBJ1-1 NA TRBV6-5 NA CASSSPGGNTEAFF TGTGCCAGCAGTTCCCCGGGCGGGAACACTGAAGCTTTCTTT
TRBJ1-2 NA TRBV19 NA CASSTVNYGYTF TGTGCCAGTAGTACGGTAAACTATGGCTACACCTTC
TRBJ2-1 NA TRBV10-3 once CAATDSYNEQFF TGTGCCGCGACTGATTCCTACAATGAGCAGTTCTTC
TRBJ1-2 TRBD1 TRBV4-1 NA CASSQGQGGYTF TGCGCCAGCAGCCAAGGACAGGGCGGCTACACCTTC
TRBJ1-3 TRBD1 TRBV9 NA CASSAGGSGNTIYF TGTGCCAGCAGCGCAGGGGGCTCTGGAAACACCATATATTTT
TRBJ1-1 NA TRBV15 once CATSRDQSGQAFF TGTGCCACCAGCAGAGATCAGTCAGGGCAAGCTTTCTTT